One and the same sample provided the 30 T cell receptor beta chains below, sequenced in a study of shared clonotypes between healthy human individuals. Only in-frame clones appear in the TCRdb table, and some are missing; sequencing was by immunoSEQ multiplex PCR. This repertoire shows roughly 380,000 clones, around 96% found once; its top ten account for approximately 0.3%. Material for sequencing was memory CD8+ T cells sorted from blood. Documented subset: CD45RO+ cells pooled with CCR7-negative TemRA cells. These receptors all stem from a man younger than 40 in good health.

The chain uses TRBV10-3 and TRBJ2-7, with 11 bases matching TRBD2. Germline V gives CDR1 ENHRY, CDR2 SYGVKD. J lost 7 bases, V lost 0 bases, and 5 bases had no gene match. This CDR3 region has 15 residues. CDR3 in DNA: TGTGCCATCAGTGAGTCTAGCGGGAGGGCCAATGAGCAGTACTTC. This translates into CAISESSGRANEQYF.

The CDR3 protein is CASSPAPGQVSNYGYTF. Written as DNA, the CDR3 is TGTGCCAGCAGCCCAGCACCGGGACAGGTGTCTAACTATGGCTACACCTTC. V is TRBV5-4 and J is TRBJ1-2, with 8 bases lining up with TRBD1. Germline lookup yields CDR1 SGHNT and CDR2 YYREEE (reference sequence). After removal of 4 bases from V and 0 bases from J, the junction contained 11 bases not matched to a gene. The CDR3 consists of 17 residues.

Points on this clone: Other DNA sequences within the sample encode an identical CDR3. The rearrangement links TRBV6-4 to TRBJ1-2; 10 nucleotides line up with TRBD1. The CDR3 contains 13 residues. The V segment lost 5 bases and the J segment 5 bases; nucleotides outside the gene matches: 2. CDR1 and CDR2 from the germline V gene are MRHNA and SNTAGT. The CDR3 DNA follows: TGTGCCAGCAGTCGGACAGGGGGGTATGGCTACACCTTC. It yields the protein CASSRTGGYGYTF.

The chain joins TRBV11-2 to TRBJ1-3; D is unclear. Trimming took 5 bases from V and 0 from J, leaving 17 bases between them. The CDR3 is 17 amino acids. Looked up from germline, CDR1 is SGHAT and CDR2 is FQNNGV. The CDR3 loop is CASSLLPRRRSGNTIYF. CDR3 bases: TGTGCCAGCAGCCTACTTCCGCGACGTCGCTCTGGAAACACCATATATTTT.

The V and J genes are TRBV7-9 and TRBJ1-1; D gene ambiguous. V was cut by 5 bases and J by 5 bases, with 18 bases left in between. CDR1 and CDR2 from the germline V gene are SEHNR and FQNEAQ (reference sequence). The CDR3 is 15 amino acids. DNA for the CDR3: TGTGCCAGCAGCGCCTCAGGAGCTAGGCGGACTGAAGCTTTCTTT. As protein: CASSASGARRTEAFF.

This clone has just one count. The CDR3 region is CSVEKGRADTQYF. CDR3 coding DNA: TGCAGCGTTGAGAAGGGGAGGGCAGATACGCAGTATTTT. V usage is TRBV29-1 and J usage is TRBJ2-3; 7 nucleotides agree with TRBD2. The CDR3 runs 13 residues. V was pared by 3 bases and J by 4 bases, with 4 bases of the junction left unmatched. Germline V lookup: CDR1 SQVTM, CDR2 ANQGSEA.

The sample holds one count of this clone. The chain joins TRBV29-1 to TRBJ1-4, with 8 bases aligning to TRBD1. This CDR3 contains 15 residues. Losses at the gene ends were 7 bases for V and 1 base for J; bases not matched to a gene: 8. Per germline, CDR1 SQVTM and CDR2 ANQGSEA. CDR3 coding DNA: TGCAGCGGTAGTCACGGGACAGGAACTAATGAAAAACTGTTTTTT. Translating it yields CSGSHGTGTNEKLFF.

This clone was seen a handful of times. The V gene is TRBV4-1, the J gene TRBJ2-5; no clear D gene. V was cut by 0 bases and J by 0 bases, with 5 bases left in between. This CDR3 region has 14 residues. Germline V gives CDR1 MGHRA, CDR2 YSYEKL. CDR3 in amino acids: CASSQDRYQETQYF. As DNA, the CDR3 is TGCGCCAGCAGCCAAGACAGGTACCAAGAGACCCAGTACTTC.

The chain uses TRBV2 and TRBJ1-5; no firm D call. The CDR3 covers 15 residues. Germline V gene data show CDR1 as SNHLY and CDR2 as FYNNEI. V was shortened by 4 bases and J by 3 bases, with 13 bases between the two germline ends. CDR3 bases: TGTGCCAGCAGTGGTCCGGGTACACCCAATCAGCCCCAGCATTTT. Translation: CASSGPGTPNQPQHF.

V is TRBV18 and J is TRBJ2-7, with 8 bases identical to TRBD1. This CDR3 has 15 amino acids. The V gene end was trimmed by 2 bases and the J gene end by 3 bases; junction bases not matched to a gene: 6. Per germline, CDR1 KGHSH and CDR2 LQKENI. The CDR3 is CASSPSVQGGYEQYF. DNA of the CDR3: TGTGCCAGCTCACCAAGTGTACAGGGGGGCTACGAGCAGTACTTC.

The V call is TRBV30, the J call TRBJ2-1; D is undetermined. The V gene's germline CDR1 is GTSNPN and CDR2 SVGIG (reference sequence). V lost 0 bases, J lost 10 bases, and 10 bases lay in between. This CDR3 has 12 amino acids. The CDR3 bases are TGTGCCTGGAGTGTCGGTCGTGGAGAGCAGTTCTTC. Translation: CAWSVGRGEQFF. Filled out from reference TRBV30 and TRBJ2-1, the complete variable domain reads SQTIHQWPATLVQPVGSPLSLECTVEGTSNPNLYWYRQAAGRGLQLLFYSVGIGQISSEVPQNLSASRPQDRQFILSSKKLLLSDSGFYLCAWSVGRGEQFFGPGTRLTVL.

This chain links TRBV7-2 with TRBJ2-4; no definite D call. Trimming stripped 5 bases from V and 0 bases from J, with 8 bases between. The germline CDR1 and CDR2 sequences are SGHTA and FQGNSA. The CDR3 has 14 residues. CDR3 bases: TGTGCCAGCAGCGTGGACGGAGCCAAAAACATTCAGTACTTC. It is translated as CASSVDGAKNIQYF.

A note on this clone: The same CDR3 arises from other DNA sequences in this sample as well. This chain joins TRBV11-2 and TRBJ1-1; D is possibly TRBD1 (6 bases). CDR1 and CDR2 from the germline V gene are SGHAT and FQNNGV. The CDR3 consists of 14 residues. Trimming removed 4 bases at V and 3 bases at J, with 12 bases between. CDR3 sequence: CASSSTGGYTEAFF. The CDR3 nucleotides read TGTGCCAGCAGCTCGACAGGAGGTTACACTGAAGCTTTCTTT.

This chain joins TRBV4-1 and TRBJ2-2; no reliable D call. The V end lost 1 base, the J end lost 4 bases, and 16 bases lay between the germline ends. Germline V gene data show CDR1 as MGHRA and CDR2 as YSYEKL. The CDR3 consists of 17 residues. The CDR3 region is CASSQGKARRPTGELFF. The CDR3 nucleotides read TGCGCCAGCAGCCAAGGGAAGGCCAGACGGCCCACCGGGGAGCTGTTTTTT.

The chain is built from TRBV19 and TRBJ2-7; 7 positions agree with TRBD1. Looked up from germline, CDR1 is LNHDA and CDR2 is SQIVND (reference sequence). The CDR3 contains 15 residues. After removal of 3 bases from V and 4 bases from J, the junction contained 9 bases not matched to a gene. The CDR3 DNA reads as TGTGCCAGTAGTATTTACCGGGACAGAACTTACGAGCAGTACTTC. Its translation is CASSIYRDRTYEQYF.

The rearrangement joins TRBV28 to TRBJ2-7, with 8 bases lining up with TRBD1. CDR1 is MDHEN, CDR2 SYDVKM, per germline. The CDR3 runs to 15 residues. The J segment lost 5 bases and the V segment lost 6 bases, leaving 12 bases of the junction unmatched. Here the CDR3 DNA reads TGTGCCAGCAGGGAACAGGGGGGCGGCAAACACGAGCAGTACTTC. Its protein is CASREQGGGKHEQYF.

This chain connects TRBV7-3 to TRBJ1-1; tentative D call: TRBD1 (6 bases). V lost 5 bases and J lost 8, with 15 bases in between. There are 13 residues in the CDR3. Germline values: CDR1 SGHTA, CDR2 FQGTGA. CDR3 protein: CASSRYRASEAFF. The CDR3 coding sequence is TGTGCCAGCAGCCGATACAGGGCTTCGGAAGCTTTCTTT.

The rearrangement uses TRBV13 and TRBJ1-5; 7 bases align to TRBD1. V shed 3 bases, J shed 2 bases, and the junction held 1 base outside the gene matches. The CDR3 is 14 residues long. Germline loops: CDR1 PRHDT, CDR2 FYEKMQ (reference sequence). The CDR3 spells CASSFGTGNQPQHF. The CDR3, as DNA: TGTGCCAGCAGCTTCGGGACAGGCAATCAGCCCCAGCATTTT.

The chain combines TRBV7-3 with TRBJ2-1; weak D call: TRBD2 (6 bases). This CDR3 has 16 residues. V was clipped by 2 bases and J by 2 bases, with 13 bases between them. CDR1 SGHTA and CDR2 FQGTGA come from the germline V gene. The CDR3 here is CASSLVAGTPYNEQFF. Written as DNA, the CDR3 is TGTGCCAGCAGCTTAGTGGCCGGGACTCCCTACAATGAGCAGTTCTTC.

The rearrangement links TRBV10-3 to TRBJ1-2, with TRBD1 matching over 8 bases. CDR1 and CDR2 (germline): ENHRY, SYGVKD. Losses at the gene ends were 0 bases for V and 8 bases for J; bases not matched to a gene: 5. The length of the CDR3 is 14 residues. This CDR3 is CAISESQGARGYTF. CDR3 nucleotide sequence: TGTGCCATCAGTGAGTCCCAGGGGGCACGCGGCTACACCTTC.

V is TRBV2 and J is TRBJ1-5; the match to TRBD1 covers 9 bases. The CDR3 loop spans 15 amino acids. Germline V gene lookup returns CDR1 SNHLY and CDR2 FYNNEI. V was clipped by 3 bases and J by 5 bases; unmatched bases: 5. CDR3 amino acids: CASSEGDRDHQPQHF. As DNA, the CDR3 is TGTGCCAGCAGTGAGGGGGACAGGGACCATCAGCCCCAGCATTTT.

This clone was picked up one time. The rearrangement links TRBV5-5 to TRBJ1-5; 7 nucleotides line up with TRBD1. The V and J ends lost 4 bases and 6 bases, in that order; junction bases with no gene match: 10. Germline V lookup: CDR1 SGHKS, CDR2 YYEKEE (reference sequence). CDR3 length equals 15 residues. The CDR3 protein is CASSRQGPPGQPQHF. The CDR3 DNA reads TGTGCCAGCAGCCGACAGGGTCCCCCCGGTCAGCCCCAGCATTTT.

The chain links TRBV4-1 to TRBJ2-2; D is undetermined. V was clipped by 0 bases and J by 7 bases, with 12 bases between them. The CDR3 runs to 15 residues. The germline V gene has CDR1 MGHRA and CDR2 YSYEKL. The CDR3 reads CASSQDEGMGGELFF. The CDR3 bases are TGCGCCAGCAGCCAAGACGAAGGCATGGGCGGGGAGCTGTTTTTT.

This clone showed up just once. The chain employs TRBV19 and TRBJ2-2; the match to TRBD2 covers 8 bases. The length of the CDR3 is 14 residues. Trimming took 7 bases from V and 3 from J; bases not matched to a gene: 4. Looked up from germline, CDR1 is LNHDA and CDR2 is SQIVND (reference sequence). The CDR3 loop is CASTPGLDTGELFF. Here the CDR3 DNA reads TGTGCCAGTACTCCGGGACTAGACACCGGGGAGCTGTTTTTT.

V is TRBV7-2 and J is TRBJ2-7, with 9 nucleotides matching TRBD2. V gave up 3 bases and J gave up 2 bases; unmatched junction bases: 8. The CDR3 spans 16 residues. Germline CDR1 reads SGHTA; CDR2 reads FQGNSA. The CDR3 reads CASSLGRAGGPYEQYF. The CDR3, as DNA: TGTGCCAGCAGCTTGGGGAGAGCGGGAGGTCCCTACGAGCAGTACTTC.

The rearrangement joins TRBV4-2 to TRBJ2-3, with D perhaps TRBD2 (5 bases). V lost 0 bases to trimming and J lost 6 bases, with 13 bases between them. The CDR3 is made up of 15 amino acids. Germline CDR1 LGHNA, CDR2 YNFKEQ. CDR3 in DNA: TGTGCCAGCAGCCAAGATTCCCTAGCAACCGATACGCAGTATTTT. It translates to CASSQDSLATDTQYF.

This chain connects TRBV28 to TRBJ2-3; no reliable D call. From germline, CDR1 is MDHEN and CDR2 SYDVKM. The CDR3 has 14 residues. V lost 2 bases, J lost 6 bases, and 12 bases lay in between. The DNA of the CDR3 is TGTGCCAGCAGTTTAGAAACCTCATTCGATACGCAGTATTTT. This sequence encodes CASSLETSFDTQYF.

The CDR3 DNA sequence: TGTGCCAGCAGCTTCGGAAATGAGCAGTTCTTC. Its translation is CASSFGNEQFF. The chain is built from TRBV5-4 and TRBJ2-1; no firm D call. Trimming removed 2 bases at V and 7 bases at J, with 4 bases between. In germline, CDR1 is SGHNT, CDR2 YYREEE (reference sequence). The CDR3 is made up of 11 amino acids.

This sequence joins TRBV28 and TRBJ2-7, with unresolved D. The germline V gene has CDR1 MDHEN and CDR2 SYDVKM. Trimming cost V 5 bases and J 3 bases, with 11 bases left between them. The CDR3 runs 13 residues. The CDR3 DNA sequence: TGTGCCAGCAGTAACGGACCGAACTACGAGCAGTACTTC. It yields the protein CASSNGPNYEQYF.

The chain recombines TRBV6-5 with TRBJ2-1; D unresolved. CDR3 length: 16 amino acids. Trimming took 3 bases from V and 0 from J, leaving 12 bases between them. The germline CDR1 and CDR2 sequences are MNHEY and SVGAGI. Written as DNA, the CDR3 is TGTGCCAGCAGTTATTCTCAACCGAGCTCCTACAATGAGCAGTTCTTC. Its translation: CASSYSQPSSYNEQFF.